The 10 T cell receptor beta chains in this list originate from one sample, sequenced in a study of T-cell memory formation after mild COVID-19. TCRdb reprocessed the 5' RACE reads with MiXCR, giving one entry per CDR3 protein. The sample holds 300,000 to 400,000 distinct CDR3 sequences, 13% to 15% seen once. The material sequenced was PBMCs or a T cell subset sorted from them (not recorded which). The receptors shown here come from a man younger than 35 who had mild COVID-19 (a few samples of this study predate the infection). Cell type and time point are not known.

The chain carries TRBV27 and TRBJ2-4; D gene unclear. Germline V gives CDR1 MNHEY, CDR2 SMNVEV (reference sequence). The CDR3 has 13 residues. V was shortened by 3 bases and J by 7 bases, with 10 bases between the two germline ends. The CDR3 DNA sequence: TGTGCCAGCAGTTTCCAATCCGGGAACATTCAGTACTTC. Amino acids: CASSFQSGNIQYF.

The V gene is TRBV3-1, the J gene TRBJ1-1; 7 bases map to TRBD1. The CDR3 totals 14 residues. CDR1 LGHDT and CDR2 YNNKEL come from the germline V gene (reference sequence). V lost 1 base, J lost 5 bases, and 4 bases stayed unmatched. In DNA form, the CDR3 reads TGTGCCAGCAGCCAAGGTCAGGGGGGGACTGAAGCTTTCTTT. It codes for CASSQGQGGTEAFF.

V is TRBV7-2 and J is TRBJ1-4; possible D gene TRBD1, 6 bases. V gave up 5 bases and J gave up 4 bases, with 17 bases separating them. This CDR3 has 16 residues. CDR1 and CDR2 (germline): SGHTA, FQGNSA. The CDR3 loop reads CASSIGGAGLNEKLFF. The CDR3 nucleotides read TGTGCCAGCAGCATAGGGGGGGCAGGCCTTAATGAAAAACTGTTTTTT. The full variable domain, completed using reference TRBV7-2 and TRBJ1-4, is GAGVSQSPSNKVTEKGKDVELRCDPISGHTALYWYRQSLGQGLEFLIYFQGNSAPDKSGLPSDRFSAERTGGSVSTLTIQRTQQEDSAVYLCASSIGGAGLNEKLFFGSGTQLSVL.

This clonotype was counted only a few times. CDR3 sequence: CASNKPWDGKETQYF. The DNA for the CDR3 is TGTGCCAGCAACAAGCCTTGGGACGGGAAAGAGACCCAGTACTTC. This chain uses TRBV6-1 with TRBJ2-5; the D call may be TRBD1 or TRBD2 (5 bases each). The CDR3 is 15 amino acids. V lost 7 bases and J lost 3, with 18 bases in between. Germline-derived CDR1 and CDR2 are MNHNS and SASEGT.

This clonotype is a singleton in its sample. The chain carries TRBV12-3 or TRBV12-4 and TRBJ1-1, with D unclear. The CDR3 contains 13 residues. V lost 7 bases, J lost 3 bases, and 12 bases lay in between. CDR3 sequence (DNA): TGTGCCAGCACCTCGGGCACACACACTGAAGCTTTCTTT. Translated, it gives CASTSGTHTEAFF.

This clonotype was picked up many times. The chain carries TRBV5-1 and TRBJ2-1; 14 bases are a match to TRBD2. V lost 6 bases, J lost 10 bases, and 12 bases stayed unmatched. This CDR3 is 16 amino acids long. Germline V gives CDR1 SGHRS, CDR2 YFSETQ. In nucleotides, the CDR3 is TGCGCCAGCATCCCGACTAGCGGGGGGGCCGAGGGGGAGCAGTTCTTC. Translation gives CASIPTSGGAEGEQFF.

The chain couples TRBV4-1 to TRBJ2-4; D is ambiguous. CDR3 size: 16 residues. Between the trimmed V and J ends, which lost 4 bases and 6 bases, there was a span of 19 bases. CDR1 is MGHRA, CDR2 YSYEKL, per germline. The CDR3 nucleotides are TGCGCCAGCAGCCCCTACTTCAATGACCCGGTAAACATTCAGTACTTC. This codes for CASSPYFNDPVNIQYF.

There are a few counts of this clonotype. V usage is TRBV20-1 and J usage is TRBJ2-3; no firm D call. The CDR3 length is 15 residues. V was pared by 4 bases and J by 0 bases, with 14 bases between. Germline V CDR1 and CDR2: DFQATT, SNEGSKA (reference sequence). The CDR3 is CSAKPASFSTDTQYF. Here the CDR3 DNA reads TGCAGTGCTAAACCAGCTTCCTTTAGCACAGATACGCAGTATTTT.

This clonotype was detected only a few times. V and J are TRBV29-1 and TRBJ2-1; 14 nucleotides agree with TRBD2. After removal of 4 bases from V and 7 bases from J, the junction contained 6 bases not matched to a gene. The CDR3 consists of 15 residues. CDR1 is SQVTM, CDR2 ANQGSEA, per germline. The CDR3 region is CSVGGLAGVPNEQFF. CDR3 sequence (DNA): TGCAGCGTTGGGGGACTAGCGGGGGTCCCGAATGAGCAGTTCTTC.

This clonotype occurred a few times. This chain links TRBV5-1 with TRBJ1-1, with D tentatively TRBD1 (5 bases). Germline V gene lookup returns CDR1 SGHRS and CDR2 YFSETQ. The CDR3 runs 14 residues. Trimming pared 4 bases from V and 1 base from J, leaving 11 bases between. The CDR3 DNA sequence: TGCGCCAGCAGCGTCCGGCAGGGGAACACTGAAGCTTTCTTT. Translating gives CASSVRQGNTEAFF.